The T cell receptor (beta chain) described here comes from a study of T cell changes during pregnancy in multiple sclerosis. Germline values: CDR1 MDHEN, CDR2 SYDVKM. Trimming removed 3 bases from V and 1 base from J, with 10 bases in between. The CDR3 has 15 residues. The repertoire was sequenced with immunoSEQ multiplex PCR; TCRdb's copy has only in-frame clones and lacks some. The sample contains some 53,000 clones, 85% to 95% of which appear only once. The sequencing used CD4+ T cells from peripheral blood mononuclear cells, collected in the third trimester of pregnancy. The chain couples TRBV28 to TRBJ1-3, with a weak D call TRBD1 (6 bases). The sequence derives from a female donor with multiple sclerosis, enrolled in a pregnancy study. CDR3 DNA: TGTGCCAGCAGTTTCAGGGGAAGGTCTGGAAACACCATATATTTT. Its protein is CASSFRGRSGNTIYF.